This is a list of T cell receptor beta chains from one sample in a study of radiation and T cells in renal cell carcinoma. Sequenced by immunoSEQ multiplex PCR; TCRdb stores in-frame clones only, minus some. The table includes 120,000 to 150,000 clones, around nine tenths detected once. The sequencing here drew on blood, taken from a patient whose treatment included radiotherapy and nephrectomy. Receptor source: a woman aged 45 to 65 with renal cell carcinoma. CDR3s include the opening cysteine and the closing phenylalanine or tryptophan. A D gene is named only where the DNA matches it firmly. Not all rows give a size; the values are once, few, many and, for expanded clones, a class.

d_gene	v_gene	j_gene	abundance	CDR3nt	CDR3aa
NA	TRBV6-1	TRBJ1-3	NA	TGTGCCAGCAGACCCTCGAGGAGGGGGGACACCATATATTTT	CASRPSRRGDTIYF
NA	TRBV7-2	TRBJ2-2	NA	TGTGCCAGCAGCTTAGGTCAGGGTGGGGAGCTGTTTTTT	CASSLGQGGELFF
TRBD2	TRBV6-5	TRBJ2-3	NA	TGTGCCAGCAGTCTGGGACTAGCGGGAATTGCGCAGTATTTT	CASSLGLAGIAQYF
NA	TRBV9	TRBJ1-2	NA	TGTGCCAGCAGCGCCGACAGAAACTATGGCTACACCTTC	CASSADRNYGYTF
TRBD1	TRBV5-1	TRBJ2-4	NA	TGCGCCAGCAGCAGGGAAATTTCCGGGACAGGAGACATTCAGTACTTC	CASSREISGTGDIQYF
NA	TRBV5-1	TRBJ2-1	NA	TGCGCCAGCAGCCTACTCCCCGACGGTGAGCAGTTCTTC	CASSLLPDGEQFF
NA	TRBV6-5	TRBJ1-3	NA	TGTGCCAGCAGTTCCCCCTCTGGAAACACCATATATTTT	CASSSPSGNTIYF
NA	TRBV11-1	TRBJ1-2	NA	TGTGCCAGCACGCCTAACCGGGGGGGCTATGGCTACACCTTC	CASTPNRGGYGYTF
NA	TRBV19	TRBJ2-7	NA	TGTGCCAGTAGTACTACAGGGGTCGGGGGCGAGCAGTACTTC	CASSTTGVGGEQYF
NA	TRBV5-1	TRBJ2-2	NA	TGTGCCAGCAGCTCAGGACCGCACAGGGTCACCGGGGAGCTGTTTTTT	CASSSGPHRVTGELFF
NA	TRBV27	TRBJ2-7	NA	TGTGCCAGCAGCTCCGATCAGGGGCGGTACGAGCAGTACTTC	CASSSDQGRYEQYF
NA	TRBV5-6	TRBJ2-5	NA	TGTGCCAGCAGAGTGAGGGGCCGGGGTCAAGAGACCCAGTACTTC	CASRVRGRGQETQYF
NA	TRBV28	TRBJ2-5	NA	TGTGCCAGCAGTCCACAGGATCAAGAGACCCAGTACTTC	CASSPQDQETQYF
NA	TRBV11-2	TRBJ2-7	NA	TGTGCCAGCAGCCGCGGACTTAACTACGAGCAGTACTTC	CASSRGLNYEQYF
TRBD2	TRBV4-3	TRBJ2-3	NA	TGCGCCAGCAGCCAAGGCGGGAGTATCGCTACGCAGTATTTT	CASSQGGSIATQYF
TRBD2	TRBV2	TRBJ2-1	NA	TGTGCCAGCAGTGCCTTGACTAGCGGGTTCAATGAGCAGTTCTTC	CASSALTSGFNEQFF
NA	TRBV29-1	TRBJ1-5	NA	TGCAGCGTTGGGGGGGGAACGGGCAATCAGCCCCAGCATTTT	CSVGGGTGNQPQHF
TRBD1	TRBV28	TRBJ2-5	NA	TGTGCCACCGATGGGGGACAGCCGCAAGAGACCCAGTACTTC	CATDGGQPQETQYF
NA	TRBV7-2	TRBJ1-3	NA	TGTGCCACGGGAGAAGGGGAAGTCGCTGGAAACACCATATATTTT	CATGEGEVAGNTIYF
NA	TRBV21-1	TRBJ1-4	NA	NA	CASSKAGVAGGNEKLFF
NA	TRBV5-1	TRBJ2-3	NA	TGCGCCAGCAGCTTGGATAGAACCCCAGATACGCAGTATTTT	CASSLDRTPDTQYF
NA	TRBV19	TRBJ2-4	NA	TGTGCCAGTAGTATGAGTCGGGGAGAGGCTGTCATAGCCAAAAACATTCAGTACTTC	CASSMSRGEAVIAKNIQYF
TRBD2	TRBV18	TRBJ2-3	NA	TGTGCCAGCTCTCGACTAGCGGGCTTGATCACAGATACGCAGTATTTT	CASSRLAGLITDTQYF
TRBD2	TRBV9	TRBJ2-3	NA	TGTGCCAGCAGCGTAGAACTAGCGGAAGGCACAGATACGCAGTATTTT	CASSVELAEGTDTQYF
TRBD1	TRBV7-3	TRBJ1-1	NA	TGTGCCAGCAGCCTACAGGGGTTCTCTGAAGCTTTCTTT	CASSLQGFSEAFF
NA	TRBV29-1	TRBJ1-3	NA	TGCAGCGTAGACGTGGGTTACACCATATATTTT	CSVDVGYTIYF
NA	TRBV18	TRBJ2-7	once	TGTGCCAGCTCACCGGGTGGAGCGGACAGCTACGAGCAGTACTTC	CASSPGGADSYEQYF
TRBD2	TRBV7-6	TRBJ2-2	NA	TGTGCCAGCAGCTCATTAGCGGGGTCAAACACCGGGGAGCTGTTTTTT	CASSSLAGSNTGELFF
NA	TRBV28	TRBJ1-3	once	TGTGCCAGCAGCCTCGGTGGGCAGCAAGGAAACACCATATATTTT	CASSLGGQQGNTIYF
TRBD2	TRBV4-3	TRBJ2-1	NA	TGCGCCAGCAGCCAAGAGGGACTAGCGGATGAGCAGTTCTTC	CASSQEGLADEQFF
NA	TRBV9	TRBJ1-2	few	TGTGCCAGCAGCGCGCAAACTAACTATGGCTACACCTTC	CASSAQTNYGYTF
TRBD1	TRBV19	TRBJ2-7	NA	TGTGCCAGTAGGGGACAGGGCTACGAGCAGTACTTC	CASRGQGYEQYF
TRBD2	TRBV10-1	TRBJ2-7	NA	TGCGCCAGCAGTACTAGCGGGGCCTACGAGCAGTACTTC	CASSTSGAYEQYF
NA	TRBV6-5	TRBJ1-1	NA	TGTGCCAGCCTAACCTCGGGGAGGGAAGCTTTCTTT	CASLTSGREAFF
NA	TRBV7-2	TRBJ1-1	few	TGTGCCAGCACCGCGGACATCTCTTACACTGAAGCTTTCTTT	CASTADISYTEAFF
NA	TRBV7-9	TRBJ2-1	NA	TGTGCCAGCAGCTTAGTCCCGACAGGGACTTTAGATGAGCAGTTCTTC	CASSLVPTGTLDEQFF
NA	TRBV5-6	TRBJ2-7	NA	TGTGCCAGCAGCTTCAGTCAGATCTCCTACGAGCAGTACTTC	CASSFSQISYEQYF
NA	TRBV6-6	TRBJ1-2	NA	TGTGCCAGCAGTCATCAAGCAGTTAACTATGGCTACACCTTC	CASSHQAVNYGYTF
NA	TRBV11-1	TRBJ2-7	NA	TGTGCCATCACCCGGGGCTACGAGCAGTACTTC	CAITRGYEQYF
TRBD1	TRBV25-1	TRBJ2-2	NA	TGTGCCAGCAGAGCCCCGGACAGGGGGGCCGGCGGGGAGCTGTTTTTT	CASRAPDRGAGGELFF